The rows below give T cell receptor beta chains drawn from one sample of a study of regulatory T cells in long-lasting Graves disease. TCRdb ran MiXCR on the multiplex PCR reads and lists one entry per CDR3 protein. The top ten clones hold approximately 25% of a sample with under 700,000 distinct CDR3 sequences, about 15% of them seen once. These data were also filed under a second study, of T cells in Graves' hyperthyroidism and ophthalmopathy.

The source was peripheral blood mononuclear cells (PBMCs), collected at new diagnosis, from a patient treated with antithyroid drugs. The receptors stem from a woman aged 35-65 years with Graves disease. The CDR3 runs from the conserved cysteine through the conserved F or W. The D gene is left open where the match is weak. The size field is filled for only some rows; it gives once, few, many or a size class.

cdr3_aa: CAIRVRGGAEAFF
cdr3_nt: TGTGCCATCAGGGTGAGAGGGGGGGCAGAAGCTTTCTTT
clone_size: many
v_call: TRBV10-3
j_call: TRBJ1-1
d_call: -

cdr3_aa: CASSQDPYTEAFF
cdr3_nt: TGTGCCAGCAGCCAAGATCCGTACACTGAAGCTTTCTTT
clone_size: many
v_call: TRBV3-1
j_call: TRBJ1-1
d_call: -

cdr3_aa: CASSRLGGMSETQYF
cdr3_nt: TGTGCCAGCAGCCGACTAGGGGGGATGTCGGAGACCCAGTACTTC
clone_size: few
v_call: TRBV7-9
j_call: TRBJ2-5
d_call: -

cdr3_aa: CASSPISSQVNTEAFF
cdr3_nt: TGTGCCAGCTCACCAATCTCCTCCCAGGTGAACACTGAAGCTTTCTTT
clone_size: few
v_call: TRBV18
j_call: TRBJ1-1
d_call: -

cdr3_aa: CASSFPANTGELFF
cdr3_nt: TGCGCCAGCAGCTTCCCTGCGAACACCGGGGAGCTGTTTTTT
clone_size: -
v_call: TRBV5-1
j_call: TRBJ2-2
d_call: -

cdr3_aa: CASSLGVGYQETQYF
cdr3_nt: TGTGCCAGCAGCTTAGGGGTGGGGTACCAAGAGACCCAGTACTTC
clone_size: -
v_call: TRBV7-8
j_call: TRBJ2-5
d_call: -

cdr3_aa: CASSYLGGADTQYF
cdr3_nt: TGTGCCAGCAGTTACTTGGGGGGCGCAGATACGCAGTATTTT
clone_size: -
v_call: TRBV6-2/TRBV6-3
j_call: TRBJ2-3
d_call: -

cdr3_aa: CSARGAPNQPQHF
cdr3_nt: TGCAGTGCTAGAGGGGCCCCCAATCAGCCCCAGCATTTT
clone_size: few
v_call: TRBV20-1
j_call: TRBJ1-5
d_call: -

cdr3_aa: CASSHDRDNSPLHF
cdr3_nt: TGTGCCAGCAGCCACGACAGGGATAACTCACCCCTCCACTTT
clone_size: many
v_call: TRBV11-3
j_call: TRBJ1-6
d_call: TRBD1

cdr3_aa: CASSFIGATNEKLFF
cdr3_nt: TGCGCCAGCAGCTTTATTGGGGCAACTAATGAAAAACTGTTTTTT
clone_size: -
v_call: TRBV5-1
j_call: TRBJ1-4
d_call: -

cdr3_aa: CASKTQADTQYF
cdr3_nt: TGTGCCAGCAAAACACAAGCAGATACGCAGTATTTT
clone_size: many
v_call: TRBV28
j_call: TRBJ2-3
d_call: -

cdr3_aa: CASSSWGSSPLHF
cdr3_nt: TGCGCCAGCAGCTCGTGGGGCAGTTCACCCCTCCACTTT
clone_size: few
v_call: TRBV5-1
j_call: TRBJ1-6
d_call: -

cdr3_aa: CASSPYGYLEDTGELFF
cdr3_nt: TGTGCCAGCAGCCCATACGGGTACCTGGAGGACACCGGGGAGCTGTTTTTT
clone_size: -
v_call: TRBV13
j_call: TRBJ2-2
d_call: -

cdr3_aa: CASTQTQHSGNTIYF
cdr3_nt: TGTGCCAGCACCCAGACCCAGCACTCTGGAAACACCATATATTTT
clone_size: few
v_call: TRBV6-2/TRBV6-3
j_call: TRBJ1-3
d_call: -

cdr3_aa: CASSPRDRGNAGELFF
cdr3_nt: TGTGCCAGCTCACCCCGGGACAGGGGTAACGCCGGGGAGCTGTTTTTT
clone_size: many
v_call: TRBV18
j_call: TRBJ2-2
d_call: TRBD1

cdr3_aa: CASRPENGRGGYTF
cdr3_nt: TGTGCCAGCCGACCGGAGAACGGGCGCGGTGGCTACACCTTC
clone_size: -
v_call: TRBV19
j_call: TRBJ1-2
d_call: -

cdr3_aa: CASSPGWIGLAGDKDF
cdr3_nt: TGTGCCAGCAGCCCGGGATGGATAGGACTAGCGGGGGACAAGGATTTC
clone_size: many
v_call: TRBV11-3
j_call: TRBJ2-1
d_call: TRBD2

cdr3_aa: CASSLADRGGNEQFF
cdr3_nt: TGTGCCAGCAGTTTAGCGGACAGGGGGGGCAATGAGCAGTTCTTC
clone_size: many
v_call: TRBV12-3/TRBV12-4
j_call: TRBJ2-1
d_call: TRBD1

cdr3_aa: CASSGRGEFYGYTF
cdr3_nt: TGCGCCAGCAGCGGCAGAGGGGAGTTCTATGGCTACACCTTC
clone_size: -
v_call: TRBV4-1
j_call: TRBJ1-2
d_call: -

cdr3_aa: CASSPGGTSYEQYF
cdr3_nt: TGTGCCAGCAGCCCAGGAGGTACCTCCTACGAGCAGTACTTC
clone_size: few
v_call: TRBV3-1
j_call: TRBJ2-7
d_call: -

cdr3_aa: CSVYRTGPHEQYF
cdr3_nt: TGCAGCGTTTATCGGACAGGTCCCCACGAGCAGTACTTC
clone_size: -
v_call: TRBV29-1
j_call: TRBJ2-7
d_call: TRBD1

cdr3_aa: CASSAGGGETQYF
cdr3_nt: TGTGCCAGCAGCGCAGGGGGCGGAGAGACCCAGTACTTC
clone_size: many
v_call: TRBV3-1
j_call: TRBJ2-5
d_call: TRBD1

cdr3_aa: CASSQEGLGETQYF
cdr3_nt: TGTGCCAGCAGCCAAGAGGGCCTGGGGGAGACCCAGTACTTC
clone_size: few
v_call: TRBV3-1
j_call: TRBJ2-5
d_call: -

cdr3_aa: CASSVEGMNTEAFF
cdr3_nt: TGTGCCAGCAGCGTAGAAGGGATGAACACTGAAGCTTTCTTT
clone_size: many
v_call: TRBV9
j_call: TRBJ1-1
d_call: -

cdr3_aa: CASSEVLQTEAFF
cdr3_nt: TGCGCCAGCAGTGAGGTCCTGCAGACTGAAGCTTTCTTT
clone_size: -
v_call: TRBV10-1
j_call: TRBJ1-1
d_call: -

cdr3_aa: CSARGTGTVSQPQHF
cdr3_nt: TGCAGTGCTAGGGGCACCGGGACAGTCTCTCAGCCCCAGCATTTT
clone_size: many
v_call: TRBV20-1
j_call: TRBJ1-5
d_call: TRBD1

cdr3_aa: CASSPRDSSYEQYF
cdr3_nt: TGTGCCAGCTCACCCCGGGACAGCTCCTACGAGCAGTACTTC
clone_size: many
v_call: TRBV18
j_call: TRBJ2-7
d_call: TRBD1

cdr3_aa: CASSSPLTYYEQYF
cdr3_nt: TGTGCCAGCAGCTCACCATTGACCTACTACGAGCAGTACTTC
clone_size: many
v_call: TRBV7-2
j_call: TRBJ2-7
d_call: -

cdr3_aa: CASSFSGENYEQYF
cdr3_nt: TGTGCCAGCAGTTTCAGCGGGGAAAACTACGAGCAGTACTTC
clone_size: many
v_call: TRBV27
j_call: TRBJ2-7
d_call: TRBD2

cdr3_aa: CATPEWRGGSYNEQFF
cdr3_nt: TGTGCCACCCCGGAATGGCGGGGGGGATCCTACAATGAGCAGTTCTTC
clone_size: -
v_call: TRBV24-1
j_call: TRBJ2-1
d_call: TRBD2

cdr3_aa: CASSARDKGNDEQFF
cdr3_nt: TGTGCCAGCAGCGCCCGGGACAAAGGGAACGATGAGCAGTTCTTC
clone_size: -
v_call: TRBV5-4
j_call: TRBJ2-1
d_call: -

cdr3_aa: CASSITGMSTDTQYF
cdr3_nt: TGTGCCAGCAGCATCACAGGGATGAGCACAGATACGCAGTATTTT
clone_size: many
v_call: TRBV7-3
j_call: TRBJ2-3
d_call: -

cdr3_aa: CASSPIGAGEYNEQFF
cdr3_nt: TGCGCCAGCAGCCCGATAGGAGCGGGGGAATACAATGAGCAGTTCTTC
clone_size: -
v_call: TRBV5-1
j_call: TRBJ2-1
d_call: TRBD2

cdr3_aa: CASSPDSPAGELFF
cdr3_nt: TGTGCCAGCTCACCAGACAGCCCCGCCGGGGAGCTGTTTTTT
clone_size: -
v_call: TRBV18
j_call: TRBJ2-2
d_call: -

cdr3_aa: CASSPGQISGYTF
cdr3_nt: TGTGCCAGCAGCCCGGGACAGATCTCCGGCTACACCTTC
clone_size: many
v_call: TRBV12-3/TRBV12-4
j_call: TRBJ1-2
d_call: TRBD1

cdr3_aa: CASSGPLGRQGAGYGYTF
cdr3_nt: TGTGCCAGCAGTGGACCTTTGGGACGACAGGGGGCTGGCTATGGCTACACCTTC
clone_size: many
v_call: TRBV2
j_call: TRBJ1-2
d_call: TRBD1

cdr3_aa: CASSITPGSSYNEQFF
cdr3_nt: TGTGCCAGTAGTATAACCCCGGGGAGCTCCTACAATGAGCAGTTCTTC
clone_size: few
v_call: TRBV19
j_call: TRBJ2-1
d_call: -

cdr3_aa: CASKQVGGYNEQFF
cdr3_nt: TGCGCCAGCAAACAGGTCGGTGGGTACAATGAGCAGTTCTTC
clone_size: few
v_call: TRBV5-1
j_call: TRBJ2-1
d_call: -

cdr3_aa: CASSLDSMNTEAFF
cdr3_nt: TGTGCCAGCAGCTTAGACAGCATGAACACTGAAGCTTTCTTT
clone_size: many
v_call: TRBV7-9
j_call: TRBJ1-1
d_call: -

cdr3_aa: CASSPPQRGGPETQYF
cdr3_nt: TGTGCCAGCTCACCACCCCAGCGGGGGGGCCCAGAGACCCAGTACTTC
clone_size: -
v_call: TRBV18
j_call: TRBJ2-5
d_call: TRBD2

cdr3_aa: CASRLAGNNEQFF
cdr3_nt: TGTGCCAGCCGACTAGCGGGGAACAATGAGCAGTTCTTC
clone_size: many
v_call: TRBV7-2
j_call: TRBJ2-1
d_call: TRBD2

cdr3_aa: CASSLWVSGGTEAFF
cdr3_nt: TGTGCCAGCAGCTTATGGGTATCGGGGGGCACTGAAGCTTTCTTT
clone_size: many
v_call: TRBV5-8
j_call: TRBJ1-1
d_call: -

cdr3_aa: CASSYNRSPNYGYTF
cdr3_nt: TGTGCCAGCAGCTATAACAGGAGCCCTAACTATGGCTACACCTTC
clone_size: few
v_call: TRBV7-9
j_call: TRBJ1-2
d_call: -

cdr3_aa: CASTHGQNTEAFF
cdr3_nt: TGTGCCAGCACTCATGGACAGAACACTGAAGCTTTCTTT
clone_size: many
v_call: TRBV6-1
j_call: TRBJ1-1
d_call: -

cdr3_aa: CASSSGTGGFMNTEAFF
cdr3_nt: TGCGCCAGCAGTTCCGGGACAGGGGGTTTCATGAACACTGAAGCTTTCTTT
clone_size: many
v_call: TRBV5-1
j_call: TRBJ1-1
d_call: TRBD1

cdr3_aa: CASSVFLLEVGDEQYF
cdr3_nt: TGTGCCAGCAGCGTCTTCCTCCTGGAGGTTGGTGACGAGCAGTACTTC
clone_size: many
v_call: TRBV12-3/TRBV12-4
j_call: TRBJ2-7
d_call: -

cdr3_aa: CASSILEYNEQFF
cdr3_nt: TGTGCCAGTAGTATATTGGAGTACAATGAGCAGTTCTTC
clone_size: few
v_call: TRBV19
j_call: TRBJ2-1
d_call: -

cdr3_aa: CASKRQETQYF
cdr3_nt: TGTGCCAGCAAGCGCCAAGAGACCCAGTACTTC
clone_size: -
v_call: TRBV12-3/TRBV12-4
j_call: TRBJ2-5
d_call: -

cdr3_aa: CASSGVSWGSTGELFF
cdr3_nt: TGTGCCAGCAGTGGGGTTAGTTGGGGGAGCACCGGGGAGCTGTTTTTT
clone_size: few
v_call: TRBV6-1
j_call: TRBJ2-2
d_call: -

cdr3_aa: CASSVLFSTGELFF
cdr3_nt: TGTGCCAGCAGCGTATTATTTAGCACCGGGGAGCTGTTTTTT
clone_size: -
v_call: TRBV9
j_call: TRBJ2-2
d_call: -

cdr3_aa: CSAPKLAGGTDTQYF
cdr3_nt: TGCAGTGCTCCCAAACTAGCGGGGGGCACAGATACGCAGTATTTT
clone_size: -
v_call: TRBV20-1
j_call: TRBJ2-3
d_call: TRBD2

cdr3_aa: CASSPETGDDGYTF
cdr3_nt: TGTGCCAGTAGCCCAGAGACAGGGGACGATGGCTACACCTTC
clone_size: -
v_call: TRBV19
j_call: TRBJ1-2
d_call: TRBD1

cdr3_aa: CASRSRDNLITF
cdr3_nt: TGTGCCAGCAGATCCCGGGACAACCTCATCACCTTC
clone_size: many
v_call: TRBV6-2/TRBV6-3
j_call: TRBJ1-2
d_call: -